A selection of T cell receptor beta chains follows, all from one sample in a study of cytomegalovirus exposure and HLA in healthy donors. Here immunoSEQ multiplex PCR was the method, and the copy in TCRdb shows in-frame clones only, minus some. This sample has about 57,000 clones, with 80% to 90% found just once. Sequences were obtained from PBMCs. Receptors were obtained from a young woman in good health and CMV-seronegative. CDR3s include the opening cysteine and the closing phenylalanine or tryptophan. D genes are given only for firm matches. Size values are once, few and many counts, or a class for expanded clones, and some rows have none.

D: .
J: TRBJ1-5
V: TRBV6-1
size: .
DNA: TGTGCCAGCAGTGTAGTAGGAGCACTTTCGAATCAGCCCCAGCATTTT
CDR3: CASSVVGALSNQPQHF

D: TRBD2
J: TRBJ2-1
V: TRBV6-5
size: .
DNA: TGTGCCAGTCGGACTAGCGGTCTATCGAACAATGAGCAGTTCTTC
CDR3: CASRTSGLSNNEQFF

D: .
J: TRBJ1-1
V: TRBV5-1
size: .
DNA: TGCGCCAGCAGCTTGATCGGGTCCGGGAACACTGAAGCTTTCTTT
CDR3: CASSLIGSGNTEAFF

D: TRBD1
J: TRBJ2-6
V: TRBV5-1
size: .
DNA: TGCGCCAGCAGGACAGGGCCCGCCTCTGGGGCCAACGTCCTGACTTTC
CDR3: CASRTGPASGANVLTF

D: TRBD2
J: TRBJ2-5
V: TRBV2
size: .
DNA: TGTGCCAGCAGTGACTCTAGCGGGGGGCAGACCCAGTACTTC
CDR3: CASSDSSGGQTQYF

D: TRBD1
J: TRBJ2-3
V: TRBV11-2
size: .
DNA: TGTGCCAGCAGCACACCACTTCAGACAGGGAAACCAACAGATACGCAGTATTTT
CDR3: CASSTPLQTGKPTDTQYF

D: TRBD1
J: TRBJ1-1
V: TRBV5-1
size: .
DNA: TGCGCCAGCAGCTCGACAGGGGTGAGCCCGAACACTGAAGCTTTCTTT
CDR3: CASSSTGVSPNTEAFF

D: .
J: TRBJ1-1
V: TRBV5-4
size: .
DNA: TGTGCCAGCAGCTTGATTCAGGGTGGCACTGAAGCTTTCTTT
CDR3: CASSLIQGGTEAFF

D: TRBD1
J: TRBJ1-1
V: TRBV6-1
size: .
DNA: TGTGCCAGCAGTGAAGGGAGGTGGACAGGGCGAACTGAAGCTTTCTTT
CDR3: CASSEGRWTGRTEAFF

D: .
J: TRBJ2-4
V: TRBV5-1
size: .
DNA: TGCGCCAGCAGCTTGGGTGCAGGGGAAGCCAAAAACATTCAGTACTTC
CDR3: CASSLGAGEAKNIQYF

D: .
J: TRBJ1-3
V: TRBV28
size: .
DNA: TGTGCCAGCAGTTTCGGCGGATTAGCTGGAAACACCATATATTTT
CDR3: CASSFGGLAGNTIYF

D: TRBD2
J: TRBJ2-1
V: TRBV27
size: once
DNA: TGTGCCAGCCACAAAGGGGCTAGCGGGAGCAATGAGCAGTTCTTC
CDR3: CASHKGASGSNEQFF

D: .
J: TRBJ2-7
V: TRBV18
size: .
DNA: TGTGCCAGCTCACAGGAGGGATGGGGGCAGTACTTC
CDR3: CASSQEGWGQYF

D: TRBD2
J: TRBJ2-5
V: TRBV19
size: .
DNA: TGTGCCAGTAGCCCCATGGGCCTAGCGGGATGGGAGACCCAGTACTTC
CDR3: CASSPMGLAGWETQYF

D: .
J: TRBJ2-7
V: TRBV7-2
size: .
DNA: TGTGCCAGCAGCTTAGCGCTCGCGTCCTACGAGCAGTACTTC
CDR3: CASSLALASYEQYF

D: .
J: TRBJ2-5
V: TRBV7-2
size: .
DNA: TGTGCCAGCAGCCCGACGGGGTCGAGGGGGGAGACCCAGTACTTC
CDR3: CASSPTGSRGETQYF

D: .
J: TRBJ1-4
V: TRBV6-5
size: many
DNA: TGTGCCAGCACCAAGCGGGGCGGGGATCAGGAAAAACTGTTTTTT
CDR3: CASTKRGGDQEKLFF

D: .
J: TRBJ1-2
V: TRBV11-2
size: .
DNA: TGTGCCAGCAGCCCACGTAGTCAGGGCTATGGCTACACCTTC
CDR3: CASSPRSQGYGYTF

D: .
J: TRBJ2-6
V: TRBV7-9
size: .
DNA: TGTGCCAGCAGCTTACAGGGGCTTAATTGGGGGGCCAACGTCCTGACTTTC
CDR3: CASSLQGLNWGANVLTF

D: TRBD1
J: TRBJ1-5
V: TRBV27
size: .
DNA: TGTGCCAGCGGCTACAGGGGAAAGGCCCAGCATTTT
CDR3: CASGYRGKAQHF

D: .
J: TRBJ2-1
V: TRBV5-1
size: .
DNA: TGCGCCAGCAGCTTGGCGGAGCGGTCGGGGCAGTTCTTC
CDR3: CASSLAERSGQFF

D: TRBD1
J: TRBJ1-4
V: TRBV6-1
size: .
DNA: TGTGCCAGCAGGGACAGGGTTGGTTTCGAAAAACTGTTTTTT
CDR3: CASRDRVGFEKLFF

D: .
J: TRBJ1-2
V: TRBV28
size: .
DNA: TGTGCCAGCAGTTTGGGGGGGTTAGGGTTCGGCTACACCTTC
CDR3: CASSLGGLGFGYTF

D: .
J: TRBJ1-4
V: TRBV5-1
size: .
DNA: TGCGCCAGCAGCTTGGCCGGGGAGGGATTCAGGGGACTGTTTTTT
CDR3: CASSLAGEGFRGLFF

D: .
J: TRBJ1-2
V: TRBV10-3
size: .
DNA: TGTGCCATCAGTGAGGGCAGGGGTTCTGGCTACACCTTC
CDR3: CAISEGRGSGYTF

D: .
J: TRBJ1-1
V: TRBV6-4
size: .
DNA: TGTGCCAGCAGTGCGGCAGGGCCATCTAACACTGAAGCTTTCTTT
CDR3: CASSAAGPSNTEAFF

D: .
J: TRBJ2-7
V: TRBV11-2
size: .
DNA: TGTGCCAGCAGCTCATTAGCGTTCTCCTACGAGCAGTACTTC
CDR3: CASSSLAFSYEQYF

D: .
J: TRBJ2-2
V: TRBV4-2
size: .
DNA: TGTGCCAGCAGCCAAGATTGGACAGCTACCGGGGAGCTGTTTTTT
CDR3: CASSQDWTATGELFF

D: TRBD1
J: TRBJ1-1
V: TRBV25-1
size: .
DNA: TGTGCCAGCAGTGACAACAGGGGCCGGACCCCCCCTTGGGAAGCTTTCTTT
CDR3: CASSDNRGRTPPWEAFF

D: .
J: TRBJ1-6
V: TRBV9
size: .
DNA: TGTGCCAGCAGCGTAGGTGTCGGAGTCGCCTATAATTCACCCCTCCACTTT
CDR3: CASSVGVGVAYNSPLHF

D: .
J: TRBJ1-3
V: TRBV7-9
size: .
DNA: TGTGCCAGCAGCTTAGTTGGCACCTCTGGAAACACCATATATTTT
CDR3: CASSLVGTSGNTIYF

D: .
J: TRBJ2-5
V: TRBV4-2
size: .
DNA: TGTGCCAGCAGCCAAGATTTACTAGTGGAGACCCAGTACTTC
CDR3: CASSQDLLVETQYF

D: .
J: TRBJ2-7
V: TRBV28
size: few
DNA: TGTGCCAGCAGTTTATTTGGGACTGGAGTAATGTGGCAGTACTTC
CDR3: CASSLFGTGVMWQYF

D: .
J: TRBJ1-5
V: TRBV21-1
size: .
DNA: TGTGCCAGCAGCAAAAGGAAAGGGGGCAATCAGCCCCAGCATTTT
CDR3: CASSKRKGGNQPQHF

D: TRBD2
J: TRBJ2-3
V: TRBV25-1
size: .
DNA: TGTGCCAGCAGTGCAGGACTAGCGGCTAGCACAGATACGCAGTATTTT
CDR3: CASSAGLAASTDTQYF

D: TRBD2
J: TRBJ2-1
V: TRBV19
size: .
DNA: TGTGCCAGTAGCCTAGCGGGAGGGTGGAATGAGCAGTTCTTC
CDR3: CASSLAGGWNEQFF

D: TRBD1
J: TRBJ2-7
V: TRBV6-5
size: .
DNA: TGTGCCAGCAGTTATACAGGGGTTTTCGAGCAGTACTTC
CDR3: CASSYTGVFEQYF

D: TRBD2
J: TRBJ2-3
V: TRBV27
size: .
DNA: TGTGCCAGCAGTTTATGGGGACTAGAGACAGATACGCAGTATTTT
CDR3: CASSLWGLETDTQYF

D: .
J: TRBJ2-3
V: TRBV10-3
size: .
DNA: TGTGCCATCAGCATAGCGGTGAGCACAGATACGCAGTATTTT
CDR3: CAISIAVSTDTQYF

D: .
J: TRBJ1-1
V: TRBV19
size: .
DNA: TGTGCCAGTAGTATAGGATCGGGGAACACTGAAGCTTTCTTT
CDR3: CASSIGSGNTEAFF

D: .
J: TRBJ2-5
V: TRBV7-2
size: .
DNA: TGTGCCAGCAGTGAGTCTCTCCCCCCCAGGGAGACCCAGTACTTC
CDR3: CASSESLPPRETQYF

D: TRBD1
J: TRBJ2-5
V: TRBV27
size: .
DNA: TGTGCCAGCAGTTTACGACAGGGGGAGGGAGAGACCCAGTACTTC
CDR3: CASSLRQGEGETQYF

D: TRBD1
J: TRBJ1-1
V: TRBV18
size: .
DNA: TGTGCCAGCTCACCCCCGGGACAGGGTCTTTCCTCTGAAGCTTTCTTT
CDR3: CASSPPGQGLSSEAFF

D: TRBD1
J: TRBJ1-4
V: TRBV5-1
size: .
DNA: TGCGCCAGCAGGTTTGCCGGGACAGGCCTTATAACTAATGAAAAACTGTTTTTT
CDR3: CASRFAGTGLITNEKLFF

D: .
J: TRBJ2-7
V: TRBV27
size: .
DNA: TGTGCCAGCAGTCTATCGGGAGTCAACGAGCAGTACTTC
CDR3: CASSLSGVNEQYF

D: .
J: TRBJ1-1
V: TRBV6-5
size: .
DNA: TGTGCCAGCAGTTACTGGGGGGGGCGGGTGAACACTGAAGCTTTCTTT
CDR3: CASSYWGGRVNTEAFF

D: TRBD2
J: TRBJ2-7
V: TRBV7-8
size: .
DNA: TGTGCCAGCAGCTTGGGGGGGGGACTAGCGTACGAGCAGTACTTC
CDR3: CASSLGGGLAYEQYF

D: .
J: TRBJ1-2
V: TRBV28
size: .
DNA: TGTGCCAGCAGTTACCTACTCGATCCGGGACTCAACACGGGGGGCTACACCTTC
CDR3: CASSYLLDPGLNTGGYTF

D: .
J: TRBJ2-1
V: TRBV19
size: .
DNA: TGTGCCAGTGCACGGGAATACCACAATGAGCAGTTCTTC
CDR3: CASAREYHNEQFF

D: .
J: TRBJ2-6
V: TRBV27
size: .
DNA: TGTGCCAGCGGGACTCCAAGCTCTGGGGCCAACGTCCTGACTTTC
CDR3: CASGTPSSGANVLTF

D: TRBD2
J: TRBJ2-2
V: TRBV4-1
size: .
DNA: TGCGCCAGCAGCCAAGAAGGTCGAGCGGGAGGTATCGGGGAGCTGTTTTTT
CDR3: CASSQEGRAGGIGELFF

D: .
J: TRBJ2-7
V: TRBV19
size: .
DNA: TGTGCCAGTAGTGCAGGGGCGTCCTACGAGCAGTACTTC
CDR3: CASSAGASYEQYF

D: .
J: TRBJ1-4
V: TRBV27
size: few
DNA: TGTGCCAGCAGTTTATCCAGGACAGCTAATGAAAAACTGTTTTTT
CDR3: CASSLSRTANEKLFF